This T cell receptor (beta chain) is from a study of blood T cell repertoires in COVID-19. Whole-study context: Sources were T cells, B-cell-depleted T cells, or PBMCs; the material itself was cDNA or gDNA.

This table comes from immunoSEQ multiplex PCR, and its TCRdb copy is limited to in-frame clones, with some not included. The table has about 310,000 clones, roughly 91% seen once. Comments on this clone: Relative to the germline gene, one junction end is altered; a read error may explain this.

This CDR3 is 17 amino acids long. CDR1 and CDR2 (germline): MGHRA, YSYEKL. For recovered donors of Cohort 3, there were two negative PCRs, clearance, or symptom resolution. V and J are TRBV4-1 and TRBJ2-2, with D possibly being TRBD1 (6 bases). This TCR came from a woman in her twenties or thirties who had recovered from COVID-19. The material sequenced was PBMCs or T cells enriched from blood (not recorded which). The CDR3: CPSSRPGGAGDTGELFF. CDR3 DNA sequence: TGCCCCAGCAGCCGTCCAGGTGGGGCAGGGGACACCGGGGAGCTGTTTTTT.